This T cell receptor beta chain was documented in a study of post-analysis software for immune sequencing data. Overall study results and limits: Higher frequency in patients than in controls was seen for roughly five TRBV segments, with TRBV5-6, TRBV5-1 and TRBV20-1 among them. Under the F measure, samples that were prepared in one batch clustered strongly together.

This clonotype was found a few times. Its antigen remains unknown. TCR beta libraries were prepared from cDNA with unique molecular identifiers. Each CDR3 protein gets one entry after TCRdb re-called the PCR reads with MiXCR. The data hold 350,000 to 500,000 distinct CDR3 sequences, with approximately 38% observed a single time. Looked up from germline, CDR1 is LGHDT and CDR2 is YNNKEL (reference sequence). The length of the CDR3 is 16 residues. Germline trimming cut 1 base from V and 0 bases from J; bases unmatched to any gene: 5. Sequencing used blood. The chain links TRBV3-1 to TRBJ2-5; 7 bases align to TRBD1. This clonotype was sampled from a girl aged 2 to 10 with multiple sclerosis. DNA for the CDR3: TGTGCCAGCAGCCAAGTACAGGGGAAGTACCAAGAGACCCAGTACTTC. Encoded protein: CASSQVQGKYQETQYF.